Reported below is one TCR beta chain. This sample is drawn from a study of siplizumab effects on memory and regulatory T cells. This CDR3 contains 13 residues. V lost 4 bases and J lost 7, with 11 bases in between. Germline V CDR1 and CDR2: SGHTA, FQGNSA. Profiling relied on immunoSEQ multiplex PCR, and the TCRdb table lists in-frame clones only, not all of them. The sample holds about 120,000 clones, less than 95% seen once. Material for sequencing was non-Treg CD4+ T cells sorted from blood. This rearrangement joins TRBV7-2 to TRBJ1-5; possibly TRBD1 for D (5 bases). The origin of this receptor is a human donor in good health. Here the CDR3 reads CASSSQGGQPQHF. The CDR3 coding sequence is TGTGCCAGCAGCTCCCAGGGAGGCCAGCCCCAGCATTTT. Full variable domain (rest looked up from reference TRBV7-2 and TRBJ1-5): GAGVSQSPSNKVTEKGKDVELRCDPISGHTALYWYRQSLGQGLEFLIYFQGNSAPDKSGLPSDRFSAERTGGSVSTLTIQRTQQEDSAVYLCASSSQGGQPQHFGDGTRLSIL.